The subject of this entry is one TCR beta chain. Its specificity is unknown. TCRdb independently ran MiXCR on the RACE reads; one entry per CDR3 protein. The sample gives around 42,000 distinct CDR3 sequences, 3% to 3.5% of which show up once; approximately 7.1% is in the top ten. Documented time point: patch test 2, 6 weeks after DPC sensitization. Treatment of the sample: therapeutic diphenylcyclopropenone sensitization with weekly scalp DPC. Germline CDR1 is SGHRS and CDR2 is YFSETQ. Trimming pared 3 bases from V and 5 bases from J, leaving 14 bases between. The CDR3 length is 14 residues. This entry belongs to a study of human T cells and chemical hapten exposure. Study details: Skin on the upper inner arm, around 2 cm by around 2 cm in size, was sensitized with 2% DPC.

Study conclusions and caveats: Counts of TCRs expanded at PT1 correlated positively with patch test score.

The source of this sequence is a man in his forties or fifties with alopecia areata. Some clones in this sample may be carry-over from other donors' samples. The gene calls are TRBV5-1 and TRBJ2-5; tentatively, D is TRBD1 or TRBD2 (5 bases each). Here the sequenced sample was whole blood, taken in connection with sensitization to the hapten diphenylcyclopropenone (DPC). This CDR3 reads CASSSALGEETQYF. The DNA for the CDR3 is TGCGCCAGCAGCTCCGCCTTAGGGGAGGAGACCCAGTACTTC.